This T cell receptor beta chain comes out of a study of CD4+ T cells in melanoma. The CDR3 loop spans 16 amino acids. The germline V gene has CDR1 ENHRY and CDR2 SYGVKD. V shed 10 bases and J 6 bases; nucleotides not matched to a gene: 18. Study results and caveats: Reportedly, melanoma neoantigen-specific CD4+ T cells showed varied differentiation states. CD8+ T cell, macrophage and B cell function reportedly correlated with neoantigen-specific CD4+ T cells.

This clone was observed a handful of times. Its antigen remains unknown. The method was immunoSEQ multiplex PCR; TCRdb's version includes in-frame clones alone and lacks a portion of them. The sample records 120,000 to 150,000 clones, about 90% being singletons. The origin of this receptor is a human donor with melanoma. V gene TRBV10-3 combines with J gene TRBJ2-3; 8 bases agree with TRBD2. The CDR3 DNA reads as TGTGCCACCCGCGGGTGGGGACTAGGAGGTTCGGATACGCAGTATTTT. Encoded protein: CATRGWGLGGSDTQYF.